The source of this T cell receptor (beta chain) is a study of shared clonotypes between healthy human individuals. Terminally differentiated effector memory CD45RA+ cells were excluded from the naive CD8 cells, which were CD45RO-negative and positively selected for CCR7. Original handling: Filtering was not the same, since immunoSEQ gave junction-only sequences without quality scores. Profiled with immunoSEQ multiplex PCR; TCRdb holds only in-frame clones, not every one. From that table come the V and J calls and clone size; the DNA was used to work out D and trimming. The sample carries about 580,000 clones, roughly 98% recorded once. The V gene's germline CDR1 is SEHNR and CDR2 FQNEAQ (reference sequence). This CDR3 has 16 residues. The V and J ends lost 4 bases and 4 bases, in that order; junction bases with no gene match: 11. Points from the study as a whole: Estimated richness values were generally larger in naive subsets than in memory subsets. Enrolling few donors narrowed the genetic and exposure-history diversity that was represented. Sample collection involved blood only; tissue repertoires are likely different.

This clone was recorded once. The target antigen is unknown. This chain connects TRBV7-9 to TRBJ2-3; 7 bases are a match to TRBD2. The sequence was obtained from a man aged 25-40 years in good health. The specimen sequenced was naive CD8+ T cells sorted from blood. DNA of the CDR3: TGTGCCAGCAGCTCAATGGCAGCTAGCGGCGCAGATACGCAGTATTTT. Encoded protein: CASSSMAASGADTQYF.